This T cell receptor (beta chain) was sequenced during a study of CD8+CD57+ T cells in acquired aplastic anemia (dated by TCRdb to 2017 to 2018). For context, the study as a whole: DNA extracted from sorted CD4+ and CD8+ cells had a mean of roughly 3.3 ug, with a range of roughly 0.19 to 27.4 ug. CD8+CD57+ expansion was defined as frequency above the mean frequency observed in healthy subjects.

Flow cytometry had shown CD8+CD57+ cell expansion in the patients selected for sequencing. All patients had severe acquired aplastic anemia diagnosed by International Study of Aplastic Anemia and Agranulocytosis and Camitta criteria. No therapy had been received by the patients at the time of blood sampling. In this study, sorted CD4+ and CD8+ T cells from the blood of healthy subjects and of severe aplastic anemia patients had their TCR repertoires deep-sequenced. Patients were enrolled under clinicaltrials.gov protocols 00001620, 01623167, 00001397, 00071045, 00081523 and 00961064 in the USA. Ficoll-Paque density gradient centrifugation was used to isolate peripheral blood mononuclear cells. Before DNA extraction, CD4+ and CD8+ T cells were sorted by FACS or by magnetic beads. Overall study results and their limits: Approximately 31 CD8+ CDR3 sequences were found in both patients and controls but appeared to be highly expressed in patients and within the immunodominant clones of the patients. CD8+ Simpson's diversity did not differ significantly between patients and healthy controls (P=0.060).

Notes on this clonotype: Its specific antigen is unknown. No quality values exist for individual bases; no much larger clone is one base distant.

Genomic DNA was used as template for profiling of TCR beta VDJ combinations and CDR3 sequences. TCR repertoire sequencing was run on an Illumina HiSeq 2000. The authors' pipeline ran thus. Repertoires were assessed using TRBV/TRBJ rearrangement plots, CDR3 size and DJ length profiles, and Simpson's diversity index. The most abundant DNA sequence in the deep sequencing data was taken as the immunodominant clone. CDR3 amino acid sequences were checked for sharing across subjects and were also compared against the VDJdb database and published repertoires. Starting from the raw public reads, TCRdb applied fastp trimming at Q25, assembled clones with MiXCR and retained in-frame beta chains. Here each entry gathers all rows of one CDR3 protein and keeps the most common genes and DNA. Clone size and V and J calls follow TCRdb, not the original study. Recorded for this sample are 200,000 to 250,000 distinct CDR3 sequences; under 50% of them occurred a single time. The ten largest account for just under 20% of the sample.

The cysteine opens and the phenylalanine closes a CDR3 of 15 amino acids. Only CDR3 DNA remains: 45 bases, in frame from the first base. The CDR1 and CDR2 encoded by the germline V gene are MGHDK and SYGVNS. Trimming accounts for 6 bases at V and 6 bases at J, while the number of junction bases matched to no gene is 14. This clonotype was sampled from a human donor with aplastic anemia. Sequenced material: sorted CD4+, CD8+, or CD8+CD57+ T cells (not recorded which) from PBMCs. The rearrangement combines TRBV25-1 with TRBJ2-7; 7 bases in the junction line up with TRBD2. The sequenced DNA is TGTGCCAGCAGCTTAAGATGGGGCAGGGAGGGCGAGCAGTACTTC. Its protein reads: CASSLRWGREGEQYF.